The subject of this entry is one T cell receptor beta chain. The entry originates in a study of blood T cell repertoires in COVID-19. Study summary: Sources were T cells, B-cell-depleted T cells, or PBMCs; the material itself was cDNA or gDNA.

Clones were read by immunoSEQ multiplex PCR, and TCRdb kept only the in-frame ones, dropping some. The sample records tens of thousands of clones, about 88% being singletons. Material for sequencing was peripheral blood. The TCR originated in a human donor in a cohort sampled during active COVID-19.

The CDR3 DNA follows: TGTGCCAGCAGCTCAATAGCGGGGGAGGTTAATGAGCAGTTCTTC. This gives the protein CASSSIAGEVNEQFF. The rearrangement uses TRBV11-2 and TRBJ2-1; 9 bases are shared with TRBD2. CDR3 length: 15 amino acids. After removal of 4 bases from V and 7 bases from J, the junction contained 8 bases not matched to a gene. In germline, CDR1 is SGHAT, CDR2 FQNNGV. The variable domain in full, completed from reference TRBV11-2 and TRBJ2-1, reads EAGVAQSPRYKIIEKRQSVAFWCNPISGHATLYWYQQILGQGPKLLIQFQNNGVVDDSQLPKDRFSAERLKGVDSTLKIQPAKLEDSAVYLCASSSIAGEVNEQFFGPGTRLTVL.